This T cell receptor beta chain came from a study of T-cell memory formation after mild COVID-19. Study background: The TCR clusters were mostly specific to one donor. General study findings and limits: Pre-infection memory carried some responding clones, suggesting that cross-reactive memory joined. Clones that got smaller from day 15 to 85 had even CD4/CD8, while clones growing later tipped toward CD4+.

This clonotype occurred many times. Its antigen is as yet unknown. Per the germline V gene, CDR1 is MNHNY and CDR2 is SVGAGI (reference sequence). J was trimmed by 2 bases and V by 7 bases; bases with no gene match: 6. This CDR3 has 15 amino acids. TCRdb ran MiXCR on the 5' RACE reads and lists one entry per CDR3 protein. The profile shows about 14,000 distinct CDR3 sequences, around 20% of them singletons. The clonotype originates from an adult woman who had mild COVID-19 (a few samples of this study predate the infection). Cell type and time point are not known. The gene calls are TRBV6-6 and TRBJ2-1; the match to TRBD1 covers 9 bases. The sequencing input was PBMCs or a T cell subset sorted from them (not recorded which). CDR3 protein: CASIGRDRAYNEQFF. The CDR3 DNA reads as TGTGCCAGCATCGGCCGGGACAGGGCCTACAATGAGCAGTTCTTC.